This entry features one T cell receptor (beta chain) sequence. What it recognizes is unknown. Trimming left V 5 bases short and J 1 base short, with 12 bases between. The CDR3 is 14 residues long. Germline V lookup: CDR1 SGHTA, CDR2 FQGNSA. Sequencing was performed with immunoSEQ multiplex PCR; in TCRdb, only in-frame clones are kept and a portion is missing. The table includes 90,000 to 120,000 clones, 89% detected once. This sample was included in a study of T cell responses to AZD1222 COVID-19 vaccine. The study, taken as a whole, reports: Donors skewed white British and female; clonal diversity was possibly underestimated.

The chain couples TRBV7-2 to TRBJ2-7, with TRBD2 as a possible D gene (6 bases). The sequencing here drew on peripheral blood, taken on day 0 of AZD1222 vaccination. The clonotype originates from an adult in good health. In nucleotides, the CDR3 is TGTGCCAGCAGCGGTAAGGAGGGTTCCTACGAGCAGTACTTC. Amino acids: CASSGKEGSYEQYF.